The T cell receptor beta chain described here comes from a study of T-cell memory formation after mild COVID-19. This clonotype was observed a few times. TCRdb ran MiXCR on the 5' RACE reads and lists one entry per CDR3 protein. Of approximately 270,000 distinct CDR3 sequences listed, around 15% were seen once; the top ten hold roughly 24%. The TCR sequence derives from a man aged 18 to 35 who had mild COVID-19 (a few samples of this study predate the infection). Cell type and time point are not known. The source material was PBMCs or a T cell subset sorted from them (not recorded which).

CDR3 protein: CSARDGGAGKFRNQPQHF. In nucleotides, the CDR3 is TGCAGTGCTAGAGATGGGGGGGCAGGGAAGTTCCGAAATCAGCCCCAGCATTTT. The chain recombines TRBV20-1 with TRBJ1-5, with D possibly matching TRBD1 (6 bases). The germline gives CDR1 DFQATT, CDR2 SNEGSKA (reference sequence). This CDR3 comprises 18 residues. V gave up 0 bases and J gave up 4 bases, with 22 bases separating them.